The present TCR beta chain was sequenced within a study of monozygotic twins with inflammatory bowel disease. Points from the study as a whole: Differences in immunosuppressive treatment may have been a source of added variability in patient repertoires. Individual T cell subtypes were not distinguishable.

Whole blood, unsorted for T cells, was the source of total RNA. Points on this clonotype: Its antigen is as yet unknown.

Germline V gives CDR1 KGHSH, CDR2 LQKENI. The CDR3 contains 20 residues. From the 5' RACE reads, TCRdb lists one entry per CDR3 protein and no DNA. The sample table includes 200,000 to 250,000 distinct CDR3 sequences. The source of this sequence is a human donor with ulcerative colitis or Crohn's disease, or a healthy co-twin of an affected twin (not recorded which). The sequenced sample consisted of blood. This sequence joins TRBV18 and TRBJ2-6; the TRBD1 assignment by TCRdb is unverifiable without DNA. This CDR3 is CASSPLALSPATSGANVLTF.